Listed below are T cell receptor beta chains from one sample, sequenced in a study of blood T cells in healthy people across ages. TCRdb redid the calling of the 5' RACE reads with MiXCR, one entry per CDR3 protein. The sample holds 2 million or so distinct CDR3 sequences, around 50% seen once. The sample comprised blood. The receptors stem from a woman aged 40 to 50 in good health. Each CDR3 is given with its conserved first and last residue. A D gene is named only where the DNA matches it firmly. Size tells how often a clone was seen (once, few, many) or the class of an expanded clone, and some rows leave it out.

j_gene	abundance	v_gene	d_gene	CDR3aa	CDR3nt
TRBJ2-3	-	TRBV9	-	CASSNQPGTTDTQYF	TGTGCCAGCAGCAATCAGCCGGGGACCACAGATACGCAGTATTTT
TRBJ2-1	-	TRBV20-1	-	CSASPDNEQFF	TGCAGTGCGTCGCCGGACAATGAGCAGTTCTTC
TRBJ2-1	-	TRBV9	TRBD2	CASSMTSGGNEQFF	TGTGCCAGCAGCATGACTAGCGGGGGCAATGAGCAGTTCTTC
TRBJ2-7	few	TRBV7-9	-	CATGTGYEQYF	TGTGCCACCGGCACGGGGTACGAGCAGTACTTC
TRBJ2-3	-	TRBV5-1	-	CASSLDGGSGTQYF	TGCGCCAGCAGCTTGGATGGGGGTTCAGGGACGCAGTATTTT
TRBJ2-7	-	TRBV20-1	-	CSAHEGVTSEQYF	TGCAGTGCTCACGAGGGGGTTACTTCCGAGCAGTACTTC
TRBJ2-5	few	TRBV6-6	TRBD2	CASRTHSGGQETQYF	TGTGCCAGCAGGACACACAGCGGGGGGCAAGAGACCCAGTACTTC
TRBJ2-7	-	TRBV21-1	-	CASSKDRAEYEQYF	TGTGCCAGCAGCAAAGATAGGGCAGAATACGAGCAGTACTTC
TRBJ2-7	-	TRBV4-1	-	CASSQGPASYNEQYF	TGCGCCAGCAGCCAAGGTCCCGCCTCCTACAATGAGCAGTACTTC
TRBJ1-1	-	TRBV4-3	TRBD1	CASSQESGTANTEAFF	TGCGCCAGCAGCCAAGAGTCCGGGACAGCGAACACTGAAGCTTTCTTT
TRBJ1-2	few	TRBV6-5	TRBD1	CASSYRGRRGGYTF	TGTGCCAGCAGCTACAGGGGACGGCGAGGCGGCTACACCTTC
TRBJ1-2	once	TRBV18	-	CASSQLTGSHYGYTF	TGTGCCAGCTCACAACTCACAGGGTCCCACTATGGCTACACCTTC
TRBJ2-5	many	TRBV7-9	-	CASSHVETQYF	TGTGCCAGCAGCCATGTGGAGACCCAGTACTTC
TRBJ2-6	few	TRBV24-1	-	CATSDPTPHANVLTF	TGTGCCACCAGTGACCCAACACCCCATGCCAACGTCCTGACTTTC
TRBJ2-3	few	TRBV29-1	TRBD2	CSVEYGGAGTDTQYF	TGCAGCGTTGAATACGGGGGGGCCGGCACAGATACGCAGTATTTT
TRBJ2-7	-	TRBV7-9	TRBD1	CASSLGTGIKNEQYF	TGTGCCAGCAGCTTAGGGACAGGGATAAAGAACGAGCAGTACTTC
TRBJ2-1	few	TRBV28	-	CASCGQAAYNEQFF	TGTGCCAGCTGTGGGCAAGCGGCCTACAATGAGCAGTTCTTC
TRBJ2-5	few	TRBV6-6	TRBD2	CASSYSRLAGAKETQYF	TGTGCCAGCAGTTACTCCCGACTAGCGGGGGCCAAAGAGACCCAGTACTTC
TRBJ2-3	-	TRBV9	TRBD2	CASSVWAGGHTDTQYF	TGTGCCAGCAGCGTTTGGGCGGGGGGGCACACAGATACGCAGTATTTT
TRBJ1-2	-	TRBV7-2	-	CASSFQRTTLASYTF	TGTGCCAGCAGCTTTCAGAGGACAACCCTGGCGAGCTACACCTTC
TRBJ2-7	-	TRBV5-1	TRBD1	CASSQGQGLFYEQYF	TGCGCCAGCAGTCAAGGACAGGGATTATTCTACGAGCAGTACTTC
TRBJ2-1	few	TRBV27	TRBD1	CASSLGTGRHEQFF	TGTGCCAGCAGTTTGGGGACAGGGCGCCATGAGCAGTTCTTC
TRBJ1-5	-	TRBV6-2/TRBV6-3	-	CASKANGDNQPQHF	TGTGCCAGCAAGGCGAACGGGGACAATCAGCCCCAGCATTTT
TRBJ1-1	-	TRBV29-1	-	CSVEGPGKDTEAFF	TGCAGCGTTGAGGGACCAGGGAAGGACACTGAAGCTTTCTTT
TRBJ2-5	-	TRBV4-3	-	CASSQEVQQKYNEQYF	TGCGCCAGCAGCCAAGAGGTCCAGCAAAAGTACAATGAGCAGTACTTC
TRBJ2-1	-	TRBV5-5	-	CASSPAGLAAEQFF	TGTGCCAGCAGCCCCGCGGGGCTAGCAGCTGAGCAGTTCTTC
TRBJ2-3	-	TRBV5-1	TRBD2	CASRTGGATTDTQYF	TGCGCCAGCAGAACCGGGGGGGCAACCACAGATACGCAGTATTTT
TRBJ1-5	-	TRBV20-1	-	CSARGAVGNQPQHF	TGCAGTGCTAGAGGGGCAGTGGGCAATCAGCCCCAGCATTTT
TRBJ2-4	-	TRBV7-2	-	CASSPAPAIGNIQYF	TGTGCCAGCAGCCCCGCCCCAGCTATAGGAAACATTCAGTACTTC
TRBJ2-1	few	TRBV11-2	-	CASSLGTSFSGEQFF	TGTGCCAGCAGCTTAGGGACCTCTTTTAGTGGTGAGCAGTTCTTC
TRBJ2-5	once	TRBV27	-	CASSLGRTNEQYF	TGTGCCAGCAGTTTAGGCAGGACCAATGAGCAGTACTTC
TRBJ2-5	many	TRBV3-1	-	CASSQGVETQYF	TGTGCCAGCAGTCAGGGAGTCGAGACCCAGTACTTC
TRBJ1-6	-	TRBV5-1	-	CASSLGGTDFSPLHF	TGCGCCAGCAGCTTGGGCGGGACGGACTTTTCACCCCTCCACTTT
TRBJ2-2	few	TRBV7-2	TRBD1	CASSQRTGTGELFF	TGTGCCAGCAGCCAACGGACAGGCACCGGGGAGCTGTTTTTT
TRBJ2-3	few	TRBV20-1	-	CSASEGSTDTQYF	TGCAGTGCTAGTGAAGGGAGCACAGATACGCAGTATTTT
TRBJ2-5	-	TRBV2	TRBD1	CASSTRQGPETQYF	TGTGCCAGCAGCACGAGACAGGGACCCGAGACCCAGTACTTC
TRBJ2-5	-	TRBV9	-	CAGSGGLARIQETQYF	TGTGCCGGCAGCGGAGGGCTAGCGCGAATCCAAGAGACCCAGTACTTC
TRBJ2-1	few	TRBV24-1	-	CATSDTGTRGGQFF	TGTGCCACCAGTGATACCGGGACGCGGGGAGGGCAGTTCTTC
TRBJ2-1	few	TRBV9	TRBD2	CASSTTSGGATAIYNEQFF	TGTGCCAGCAGCACTACTAGCGGGGGGGCCACAGCCATTTACAATGAGCAGTTCTTC
TRBJ1-1	once	TRBV5-1	-	CASSGSWDKDTEAFF	TGCGCCAGCAGCGGAAGTTGGGATAAAGACACTGAAGCTTTCTTT
TRBJ2-1	-	TRBV29-1	-	CSVPQSGAHYNEQFF	TGCAGCGTTCCCCAGTCAGGGGCTCACTACAATGAGCAGTTCTTC